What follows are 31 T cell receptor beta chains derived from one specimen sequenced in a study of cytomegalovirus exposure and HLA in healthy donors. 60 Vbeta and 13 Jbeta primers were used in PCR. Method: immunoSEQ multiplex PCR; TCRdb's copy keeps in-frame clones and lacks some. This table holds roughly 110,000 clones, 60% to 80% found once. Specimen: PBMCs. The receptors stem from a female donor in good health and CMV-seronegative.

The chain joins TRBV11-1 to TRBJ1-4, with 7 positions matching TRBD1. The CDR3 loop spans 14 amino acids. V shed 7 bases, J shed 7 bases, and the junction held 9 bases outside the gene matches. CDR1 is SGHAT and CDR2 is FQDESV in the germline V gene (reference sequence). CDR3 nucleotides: TGTGCCAGCAACACAGGGGAGCCGGCTGAAAAACTGTTTTTT. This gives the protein CASNTGEPAEKLFF.

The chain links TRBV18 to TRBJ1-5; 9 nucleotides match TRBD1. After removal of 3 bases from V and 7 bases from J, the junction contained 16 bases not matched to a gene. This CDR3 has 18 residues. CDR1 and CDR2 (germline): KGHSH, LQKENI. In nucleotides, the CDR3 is TGTGCCAGCTCACCGGACTTAAACAGGGGGCGCGCTGGACAGCCCCAGCATTTT. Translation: CASSPDLNRGRAGQPQHF.

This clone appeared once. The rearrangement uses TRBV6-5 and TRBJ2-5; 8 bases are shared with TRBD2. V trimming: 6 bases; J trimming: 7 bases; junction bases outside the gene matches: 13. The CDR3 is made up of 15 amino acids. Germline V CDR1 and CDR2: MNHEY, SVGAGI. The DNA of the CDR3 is TGTGCCAGCAGGTCCTCTCCGGGACTAGTGGGGACCCAGTACTTC. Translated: CASRSSPGLVGTQYF.

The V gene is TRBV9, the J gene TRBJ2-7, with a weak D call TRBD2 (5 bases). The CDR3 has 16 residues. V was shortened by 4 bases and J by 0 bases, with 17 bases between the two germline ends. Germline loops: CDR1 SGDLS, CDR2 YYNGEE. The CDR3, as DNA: TGTGCCAGCAGCCTCCACCCGGACTGGAACTCCTACGAGCAGTACTTC. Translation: CASSLHPDWNSYEQYF.

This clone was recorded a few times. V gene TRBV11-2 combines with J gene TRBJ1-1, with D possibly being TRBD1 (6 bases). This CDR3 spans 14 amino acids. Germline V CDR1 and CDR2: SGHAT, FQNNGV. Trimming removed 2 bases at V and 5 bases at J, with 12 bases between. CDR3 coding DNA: TGTGCCAGCAGCTTAAGCCGGGGGGCTACTGAAGCTTTCTTT. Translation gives CASSLSRGATEAFF. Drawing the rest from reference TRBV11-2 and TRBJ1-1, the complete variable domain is EAGVAQSPRYKIIEKRQSVAFWCNPISGHATLYWYQQILGQGPKLLIQFQNNGVVDDSQLPKDRFSAERLKGVDSTLKIQPAKLEDSAVYLCASSLSRGATEAFFGQGTRLTVV.

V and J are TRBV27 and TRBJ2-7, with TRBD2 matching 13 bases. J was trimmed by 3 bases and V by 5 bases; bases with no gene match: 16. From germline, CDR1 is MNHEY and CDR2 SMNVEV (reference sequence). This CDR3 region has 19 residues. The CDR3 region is CASSPELAGGPRPLYEQYF. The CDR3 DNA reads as TGTGCCAGCAGTCCCGAACTAGCGGGAGGGCCCCGACCCCTCTACGAGCAGTACTTC.

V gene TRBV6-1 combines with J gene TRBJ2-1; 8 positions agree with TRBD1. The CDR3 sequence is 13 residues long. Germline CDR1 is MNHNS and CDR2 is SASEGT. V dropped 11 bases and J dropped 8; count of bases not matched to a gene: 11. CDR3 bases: TGTGCCGGCTCCCCTGACAGGGGAGATGAGCAGTTCTTC. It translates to CAGSPDRGDEQFF.

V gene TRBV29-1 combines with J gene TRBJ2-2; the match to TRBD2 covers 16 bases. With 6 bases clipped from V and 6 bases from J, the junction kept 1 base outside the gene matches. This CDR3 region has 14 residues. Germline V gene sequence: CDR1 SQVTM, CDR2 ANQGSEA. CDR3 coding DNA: TGCAGCGTGGGGACTAGCGGGAGGGCCGGGGAGCTGTTTTTT. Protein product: CSVGTSGRAGELFF.

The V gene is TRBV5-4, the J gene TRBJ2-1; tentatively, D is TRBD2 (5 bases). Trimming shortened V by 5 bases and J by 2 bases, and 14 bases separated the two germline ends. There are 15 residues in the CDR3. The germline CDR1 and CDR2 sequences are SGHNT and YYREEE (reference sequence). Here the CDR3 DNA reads TGTGCCAGCAGTTCCCACGCGGGTGCCTACAATGAGCAGTTCTTC. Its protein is CASSSHAGAYNEQFF.

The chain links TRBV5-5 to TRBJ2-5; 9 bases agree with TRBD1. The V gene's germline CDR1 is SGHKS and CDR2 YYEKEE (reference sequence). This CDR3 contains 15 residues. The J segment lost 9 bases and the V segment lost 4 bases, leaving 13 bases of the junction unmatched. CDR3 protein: CASSIIEGQGIAQYF. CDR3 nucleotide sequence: TGTGCCAGCAGCATCATTGAGGGACAGGGTATTGCCCAGTACTTC.

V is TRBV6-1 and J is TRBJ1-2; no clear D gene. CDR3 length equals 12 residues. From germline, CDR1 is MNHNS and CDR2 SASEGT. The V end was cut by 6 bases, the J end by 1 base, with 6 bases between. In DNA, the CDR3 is TGTGCCAGCAGCACTCTTAACTATGGCTACACCTTC. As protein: CASSTLNYGYTF.

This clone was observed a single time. As DNA, the CDR3 is TGTGCCAGCAGCTCATTGGGAGCCAGCACAGATACGCAGTATTTT. As protein: CASSSLGASTDTQYF. The rearrangement links TRBV5-8 to TRBJ2-3; D may be TRBD2 (5 bases). The CDR3 has 15 residues. Germline CDR1 reads SGHTS; CDR2 reads YDEGEE. The V and J ends lost 3 bases and 0 bases respectively, with 11 bases between them.

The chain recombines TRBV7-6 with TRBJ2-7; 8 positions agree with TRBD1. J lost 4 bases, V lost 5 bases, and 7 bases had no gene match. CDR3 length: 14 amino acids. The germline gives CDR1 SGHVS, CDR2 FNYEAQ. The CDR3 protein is CASSTGQGGYEQYF. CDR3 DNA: TGTGCCAGCAGCACTGGACAGGGTGGATACGAGCAGTACTTC.

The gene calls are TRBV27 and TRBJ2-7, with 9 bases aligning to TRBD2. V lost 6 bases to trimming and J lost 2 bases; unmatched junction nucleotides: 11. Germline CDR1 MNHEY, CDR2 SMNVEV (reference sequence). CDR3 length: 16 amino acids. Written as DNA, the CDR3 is TGTGCCAGCAGACGAGGGGCTAGCGGGACCCCCTACGAGCAGTACTTC. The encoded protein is CASRRGASGTPYEQYF.

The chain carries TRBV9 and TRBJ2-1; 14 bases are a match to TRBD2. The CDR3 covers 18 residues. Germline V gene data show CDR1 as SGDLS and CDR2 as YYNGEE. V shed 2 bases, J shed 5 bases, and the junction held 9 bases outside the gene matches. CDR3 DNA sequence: TGTGCCAGCAGCGTCCCCTCGGGACTAGCGGGAGAGGACAATGAGCAGTTCTTC. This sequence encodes CASSVPSGLAGEDNEQFF.

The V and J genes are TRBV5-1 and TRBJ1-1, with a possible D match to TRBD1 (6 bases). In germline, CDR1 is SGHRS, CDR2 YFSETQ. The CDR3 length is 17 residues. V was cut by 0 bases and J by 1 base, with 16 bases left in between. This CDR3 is CASSLVRGGHKNTEAFF. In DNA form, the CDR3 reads TGCGCCAGCAGCTTGGTCCGGGGGGGACACAAGAACACTGAAGCTTTCTTT.

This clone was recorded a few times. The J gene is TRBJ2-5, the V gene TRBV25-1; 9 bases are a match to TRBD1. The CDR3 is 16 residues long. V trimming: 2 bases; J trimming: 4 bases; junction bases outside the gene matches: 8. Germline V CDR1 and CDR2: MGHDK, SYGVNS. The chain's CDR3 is CASSEGRQGVGETQYF. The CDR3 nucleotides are TGTGCCAGCAGTGAAGGAAGACAGGGGGTGGGAGAGACCCAGTACTTC.

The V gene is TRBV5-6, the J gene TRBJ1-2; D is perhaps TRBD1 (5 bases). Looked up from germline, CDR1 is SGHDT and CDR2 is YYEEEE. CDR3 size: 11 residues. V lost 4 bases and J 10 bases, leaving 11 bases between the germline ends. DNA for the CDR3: TGTGCCAGCAGCCGTAGTGGGGCCTACACCTTC. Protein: CASSRSGAYTF.

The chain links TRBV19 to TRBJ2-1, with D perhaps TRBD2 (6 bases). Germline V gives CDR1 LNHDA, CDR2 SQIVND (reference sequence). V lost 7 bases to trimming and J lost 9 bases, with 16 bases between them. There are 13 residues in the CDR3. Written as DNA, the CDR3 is TGTGCCAGTACTCCGACGGGACTGCTTGAGCAGTTCTTC. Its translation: CASTPTGLLEQFF.

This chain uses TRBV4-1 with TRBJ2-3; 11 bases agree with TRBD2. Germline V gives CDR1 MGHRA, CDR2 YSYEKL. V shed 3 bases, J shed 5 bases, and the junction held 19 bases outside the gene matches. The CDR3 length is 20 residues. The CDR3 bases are TGCGCCAGCAGCCACCCCCGGCGACTTAGCGGGAGGGCCTCCGGAGATACGCAGTATTTT. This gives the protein CASSHPRRLSGRASGDTQYF.

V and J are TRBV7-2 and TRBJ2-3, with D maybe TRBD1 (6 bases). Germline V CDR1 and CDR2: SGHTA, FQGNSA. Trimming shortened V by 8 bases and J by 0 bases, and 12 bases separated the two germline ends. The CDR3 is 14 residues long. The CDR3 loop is CASLQGRSTDTQYF. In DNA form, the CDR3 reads TGTGCCAGCTTACAGGGCCGAAGCACAGATACGCAGTATTTT.

The CDR3 protein is CAWSRADFNNQPQHF. CDR3 coding DNA: TGTGCCTGGAGTAGGGCGGACTTTAATAATCAGCCCCAGCATTTT. The J gene is TRBJ1-5, the V gene TRBV30; D unresolved. CDR1 and CDR2 (germline): GTSNPN, SVGIG (reference sequence). The length of the CDR3 is 15 residues. V shed 2 bases and J shed 4 bases, with 15 bases lying between them.

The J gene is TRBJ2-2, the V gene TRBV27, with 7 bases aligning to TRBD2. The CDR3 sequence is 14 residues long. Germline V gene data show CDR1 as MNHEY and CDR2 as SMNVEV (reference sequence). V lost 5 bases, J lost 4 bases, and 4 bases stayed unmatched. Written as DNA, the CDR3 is TGTGCCAGCAGTGTATTAGCGGGCACCGGGGAGCTGTTTTTT. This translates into CASSVLAGTGELFF.

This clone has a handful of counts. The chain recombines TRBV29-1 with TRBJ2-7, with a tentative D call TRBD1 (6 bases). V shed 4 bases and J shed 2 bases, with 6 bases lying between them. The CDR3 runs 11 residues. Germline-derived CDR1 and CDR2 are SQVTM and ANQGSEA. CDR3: CSVAGAYEQYF. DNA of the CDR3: TGCAGCGTTGCAGGGGCCTACGAGCAGTACTTC.

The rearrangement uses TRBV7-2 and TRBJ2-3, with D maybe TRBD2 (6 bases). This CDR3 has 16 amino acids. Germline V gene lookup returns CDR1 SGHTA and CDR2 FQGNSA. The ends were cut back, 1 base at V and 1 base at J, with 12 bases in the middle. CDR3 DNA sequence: TGTGCCAGCAGCTTAGGCGCTAGCGACGGCACAGATACGCAGTATTTT. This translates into CASSLGASDGTDTQYF.

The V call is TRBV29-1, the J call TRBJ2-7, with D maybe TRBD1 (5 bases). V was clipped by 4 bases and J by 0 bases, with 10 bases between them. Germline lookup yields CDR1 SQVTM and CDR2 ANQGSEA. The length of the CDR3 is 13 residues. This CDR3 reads CSVAGPSSYEQYF. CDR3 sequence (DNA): TGCAGCGTTGCAGGGCCGTCCTCCTACGAGCAGTACTTC.

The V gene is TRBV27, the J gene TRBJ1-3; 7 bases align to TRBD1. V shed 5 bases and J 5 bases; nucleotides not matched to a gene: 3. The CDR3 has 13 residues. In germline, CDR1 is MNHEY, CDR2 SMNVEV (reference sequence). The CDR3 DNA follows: TGTGCCAGCAGTGGGGACAGTCGAAACACCATATATTTT. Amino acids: CASSGDSRNTIYF.

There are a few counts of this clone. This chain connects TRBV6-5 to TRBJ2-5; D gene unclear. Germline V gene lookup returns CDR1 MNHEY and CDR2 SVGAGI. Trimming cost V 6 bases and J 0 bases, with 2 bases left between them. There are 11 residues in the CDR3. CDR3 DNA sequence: TGTGCCAGCAGCTACCAAGAGACCCAGTACTTC. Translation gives CASSYQETQYF.

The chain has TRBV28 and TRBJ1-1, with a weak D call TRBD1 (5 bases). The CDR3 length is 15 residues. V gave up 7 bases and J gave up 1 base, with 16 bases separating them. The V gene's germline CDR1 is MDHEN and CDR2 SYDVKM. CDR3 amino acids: CASMGGGIRNTEAFF. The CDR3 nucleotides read TGTGCCAGCATGGGGGGAGGCATTCGGAACACTGAAGCTTTCTTT.

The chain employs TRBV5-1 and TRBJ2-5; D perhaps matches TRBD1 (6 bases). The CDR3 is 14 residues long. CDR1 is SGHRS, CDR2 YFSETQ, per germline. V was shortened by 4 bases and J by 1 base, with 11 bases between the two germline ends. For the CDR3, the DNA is TGCGCCAGCAGCCGCTCGACAGGCCAAGAGACCCAGTACTTC. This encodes CASSRSTGQETQYF.

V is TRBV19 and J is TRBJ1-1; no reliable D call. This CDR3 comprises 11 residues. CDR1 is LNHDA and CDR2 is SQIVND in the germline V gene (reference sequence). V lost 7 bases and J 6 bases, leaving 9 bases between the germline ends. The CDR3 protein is CASMGRAEAFF. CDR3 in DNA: TGTGCCAGTATGGGGAGGGCTGAAGCTTTCTTT.